This TCR beta chain was sequenced for a study of control samples from healthy donors and cancer patients. This CDR3 has 14 residues. V shed 0 bases and J shed 4 bases, with 9 bases lying between them. Germline V gives CDR1 KGHSY, CDR2 FQNENV. Measured with immunoSEQ multiplex PCR; TCRdb has only the in-frame clones, and not every one. The table includes approximately 100,000 clones, more than 70% detected once. The chain joins TRBV16 to TRBJ1-2, with D unclear. This sequence was found in a woman aged 40 to 50 in good health. Source material: blood. The CDR3 nucleotides are TGTGCCAGCAGCCAATCTGGCTTAATCTATGGCTACACCTTC. Translating it yields CASSQSGLIYGYTF.